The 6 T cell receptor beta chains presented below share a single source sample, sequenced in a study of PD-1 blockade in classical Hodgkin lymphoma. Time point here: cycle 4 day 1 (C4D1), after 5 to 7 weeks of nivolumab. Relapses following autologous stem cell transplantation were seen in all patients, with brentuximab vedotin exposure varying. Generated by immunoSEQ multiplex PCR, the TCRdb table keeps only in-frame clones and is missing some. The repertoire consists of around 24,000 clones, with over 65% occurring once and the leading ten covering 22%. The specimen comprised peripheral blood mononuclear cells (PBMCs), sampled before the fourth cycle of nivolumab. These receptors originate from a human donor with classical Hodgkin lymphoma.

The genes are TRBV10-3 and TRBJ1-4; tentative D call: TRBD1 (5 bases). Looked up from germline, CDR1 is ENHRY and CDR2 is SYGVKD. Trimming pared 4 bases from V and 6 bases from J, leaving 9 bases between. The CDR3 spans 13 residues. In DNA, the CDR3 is TGTGCCATCAGTGCAGGGAATGATGAAAAACTGTTTTTT. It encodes CAISAGNDEKLFF.

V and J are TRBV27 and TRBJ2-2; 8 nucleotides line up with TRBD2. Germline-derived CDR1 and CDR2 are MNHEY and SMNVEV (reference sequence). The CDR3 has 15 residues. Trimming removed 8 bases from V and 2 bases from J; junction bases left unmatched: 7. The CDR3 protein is CASRRSGANTGELFF. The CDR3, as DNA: TGTGCCAGCCGACGTAGCGGGGCCAACACCGGGGAGCTGTTTTTT.

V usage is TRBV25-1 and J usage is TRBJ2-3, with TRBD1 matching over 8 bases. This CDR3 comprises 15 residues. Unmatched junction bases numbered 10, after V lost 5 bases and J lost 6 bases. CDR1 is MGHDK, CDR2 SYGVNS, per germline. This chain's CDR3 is CASSPRTGSRDTQYF. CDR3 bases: TGTGCCAGCAGTCCGCGGACAGGGTCGAGGGATACGCAGTATTTT.

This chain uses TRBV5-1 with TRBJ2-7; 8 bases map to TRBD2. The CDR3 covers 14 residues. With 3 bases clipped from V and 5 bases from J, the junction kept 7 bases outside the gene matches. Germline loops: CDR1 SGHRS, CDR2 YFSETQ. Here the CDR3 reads CASSYSSGLDEQYF. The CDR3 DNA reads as TGCGCCAGCAGCTATTCTAGCGGGTTGGACGAGCAGTACTTC.

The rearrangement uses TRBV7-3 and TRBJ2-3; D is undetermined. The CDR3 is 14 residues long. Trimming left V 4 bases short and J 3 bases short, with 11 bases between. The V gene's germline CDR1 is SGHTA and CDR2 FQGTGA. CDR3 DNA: TGTGCCAGCAGCTCAAGTGGGCCGACAGATACGCAGTATTTT. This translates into CASSSSGPTDTQYF.

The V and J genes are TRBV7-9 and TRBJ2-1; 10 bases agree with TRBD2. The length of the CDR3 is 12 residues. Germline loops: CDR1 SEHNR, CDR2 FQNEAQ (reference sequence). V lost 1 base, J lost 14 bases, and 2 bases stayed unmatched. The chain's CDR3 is CASSLEAGGKFF. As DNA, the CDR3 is TGTGCCAGCAGCTTAGAAGCGGGAGGGAAGTTCTTC.